Sequencing of this TCR beta chain was carried out in a study of T cells in Graves' hyperthyroidism and ophthalmopathy. Across the study: Once the initial diagnosis was made, peripheral blood was obtained before any treatment.

This clonotype showed up just a few times. CDR3 length: 15 residues. Per the germline V gene, CDR1 is SGHTS and CDR2 is YDEGEE. Trimming took 4 bases from V and 6 from J; bases not matched to a gene: 7. RNA transcripts yielded amplified TCR beta CDR3 regions. A first-round RT-PCR of the TCR CDR3 used the HTBI primer set. TCRdb analysed the multiplex PCR reads with MiXCR anew, one entry per CDR3 protein. The data contain about 130,000 distinct CDR3 sequences, roughly 23% of them seen just once; the ten biggest clones take up 60% to 70%. This receptor was obtained from a woman aged 45-65 years with Graves' hyperthyroidism that later progressed to Graves' ophthalmopathy. Sequencing was performed on blood. This chain links TRBV5-8 with TRBJ2-7; 13 bases agree with TRBD2. This chain's CDR3 is CASSGTSGRASEQYF. The CDR3 nucleotides are TGTGCCAGCAGCGGCACTAGCGGGAGGGCCTCCGAGCAGTACTTC.